The 14 T cell receptor beta chains in this list originate from one sample, sequenced in a study of OX40 agonist ivuxolimab in advanced cancers. Sequencing used immunoSEQ multiplex PCR; TCRdb keeps in-frame clones, though not all of them. Of around 97,000 clones listed, approximately 87% were seen once; the top ten hold more than 5.5%. The sample was CD4+ or CD8+ T cells sorted from blood, taken in a trial of the OX40 agonist ivuxolimab. The source of these receptors is an adult with an advanced solid tumor such as melanoma, head and neck, liver or kidney cancer.

This sequence joins TRBV2 and TRBJ2-7; D unclear. V was trimmed by 2 bases and J by 4 bases, leaving 9 bases between them. The CDR3 contains 13 residues. Germline assignment: CDR1 SNHLY and CDR2 FYNNEI. The CDR3 nucleotides read TGTGCCAGCAGTGAATTCATGGATTACGAGCAGTACTTC. Translated: CASSEFMDYEQYF.

This clone showed up just once. The V and J genes are TRBV19 and TRBJ1-1; weak D call: TRBD1 (5 bases). V was trimmed by 5 bases and J by 1 base, leaving 8 bases between them. Germline V gives CDR1 LNHDA, CDR2 SQIVND (reference sequence). This CDR3 is 13 amino acids long. The CDR3 here is CASSFGGNTEAFF. CDR3 coding DNA: TGTGCCAGTAGTTTTGGGGGGAACACTGAAGCTTTCTTT.

This CDR3 is CASSESGQGKYEQYF. The CDR3 nucleotides are TGCGCCAGCAGTGAATCCGGACAGGGAAAATACGAGCAGTACTTC. The chain couples TRBV10-1 to TRBJ2-7; 8 bases are shared with TRBD1. The CDR3 is 15 residues long. The V segment lost 3 bases and the J segment 4 bases; nucleotides outside the gene matches: 8. The germline CDR1 and CDR2 sequences are WNHNN and SYGVQD (reference sequence).

In its sample, this clone was seen once. V and J are TRBV9 and TRBJ2-1; no definite D call. V was shortened by 0 bases and J by 8 bases, with 24 bases between the two germline ends. The CDR3 runs 18 residues. Germline V CDR1 and CDR2: SGDLS, YYNGEE. As DNA, the CDR3 is TGTGCCAGCAGCGTAGCTACCGGCCACTCGCCAGGCGGCCATGAGCAGTTCTTC. Translating it yields CASSVATGHSPGGHEQFF.

This clone appeared a few times. The chain employs TRBV7-3 and TRBJ2-3; 13 nucleotides agree with TRBD2. With 4 bases clipped from V and 1 base from J, the junction kept 5 bases outside the gene matches. Germline V gives CDR1 SGHTA, CDR2 FQGTGA. This CDR3 contains 17 residues. CDR3 sequence (DNA): TGTGCCAGCAGCTCGACTAGCGGGAGGCTAGGCACAGATACGCAGTATTTT. It is translated as CASSSTSGRLGTDTQYF.

This clone appeared a few times. The chain uses TRBV6-5 and TRBJ2-7; 7 positions match TRBD1. Per the germline V gene, CDR1 is MNHEY and CDR2 is SVGAGI. The CDR3 consists of 13 residues. The ends lost 5 bases at V and 6 bases at J; junction bases unmatched: 7. CDR3 DNA sequence: TGTGCCAGCAGTCTGACAGGGCTGGGCGAGCAGTACTTC. It translates to CASSLTGLGEQYF.

The rearrangement links TRBV7-3 to TRBJ1-1, with a tentative D call TRBD1 (6 bases). Deletions cut 5 bases from V and 4 bases from J, with 11 bases between. This CDR3 spans 13 amino acids. The germline gives CDR1 SGHTA, CDR2 FQGTGA. The CDR3 sequence: CASSTGISTEAFF. Written as DNA, the CDR3 is TGTGCCAGCAGCACAGGGATTAGCACTGAAGCTTTCTTT.

This clone was counted a single time. The chain employs TRBV20-1 and TRBJ1-2; D not certain. Deletions cut 6 bases from V and 4 bases from J, with 9 bases between. The length of the CDR3 is 11 residues. Germline CDR1 DFQATT, CDR2 SNEGSKA (reference sequence). CDR3 in DNA: TGCAGTGCGAGCAGATTCTATGGCTACACCTTC. This gives the protein CSASRFYGYTF.

The chain links TRBV5-1 to TRBJ1-1; the D gene is possibly TRBD1 (5 bases). In germline, CDR1 is SGHRS, CDR2 YFSETQ. The CDR3 runs 14 residues. V shed 3 bases and J shed 2 bases, with 11 bases lying between them. The CDR3 nucleotides read TGCGCCAGCAGCTCGGGGACCGGCAACACTGAAGCTTTCTTT. It yields the protein CASSSGTGNTEAFF.

This sequence joins TRBV7-6 and TRBJ2-1, with D unresolved. This CDR3 spans 12 amino acids. Looked up from germline, CDR1 is SGHVS and CDR2 is FNYEAQ. The germline V and J ends were trimmed by 5 bases and 7 bases, with 9 bases remaining between them. As DNA, the CDR3 is TGTGCCAGCAGCCGAGGAAGGAATGAGCAGTTCTTC. This codes for CASSRGRNEQFF.

The chain carries TRBV7-2 and TRBJ2-7, with D tentatively TRBD1 or TRBD2 (5 bases each). The CDR3 spans 15 residues. Germline lookup yields CDR1 SGHTA and CDR2 FQGNSA. Trimming stripped 3 bases from V and 2 bases from J, with 14 bases between. In DNA form, the CDR3 reads TGTGCCAGCAGCTTCGGGGCGTGGCTAGCCTACGAGCAGTACTTC. Protein sequence: CASSFGAWLAYEQYF.

CDR3 region: CSATGQASEQFF. As DNA, the CDR3 is TGCAGCGCCACGGGACAGGCGAGTGAGCAGTTCTTC. The rearrangement uses TRBV29-1 and TRBJ2-1; 8 nucleotides agree with TRBD1. The CDR3 loop spans 12 amino acids. V lost 7 bases to trimming and J lost 9 bases; unmatched junction nucleotides: 8. Germline V gene data show CDR1 as SQVTM and CDR2 as ANQGSEA.

The gene calls are TRBV5-1 and TRBJ2-1; TRBD2 agrees at 10 bases. Germline V gene data show CDR1 as SGHRS and CDR2 as YFSETQ. The CDR3 extends over 12 amino acids. Unmatched junction bases numbered 6, after V lost 3 bases and J lost 15 bases. For the CDR3, the DNA is TGCGCCAGCAGCTCCGAGCGGGAGGGGGGGTTCTTC. As protein: CASSSEREGGFF.

This rearrangement joins TRBV14 to TRBJ2-4; no reliable D call. The V gene lost 4 bases and the J gene lost 0 bases, with 16 bases spanning the gap. Germline-derived CDR1 and CDR2 are SGHDN and FVKESK. The CDR3 is 17 amino acids. DNA of the CDR3: TGTGCCAGCAGCCCAACCTCACACCTCTTAGCCAAAAACATTCAGTACTTC. This codes for CASSPTSHLLAKNIQYF. The whole variable domain, remainder taken from reference TRBV14 and TRBJ2-4, is EAGVTQFPSHSVIEKGQTVTLRCDPISGHDNLYWYRRVMGKEIKFLLHFVKESKQDESGMPNNRFLAERTGGTYSTLKVQPAELEDSGVYFCASSPTSHLLAKNIQYFGAGTRLSVL.